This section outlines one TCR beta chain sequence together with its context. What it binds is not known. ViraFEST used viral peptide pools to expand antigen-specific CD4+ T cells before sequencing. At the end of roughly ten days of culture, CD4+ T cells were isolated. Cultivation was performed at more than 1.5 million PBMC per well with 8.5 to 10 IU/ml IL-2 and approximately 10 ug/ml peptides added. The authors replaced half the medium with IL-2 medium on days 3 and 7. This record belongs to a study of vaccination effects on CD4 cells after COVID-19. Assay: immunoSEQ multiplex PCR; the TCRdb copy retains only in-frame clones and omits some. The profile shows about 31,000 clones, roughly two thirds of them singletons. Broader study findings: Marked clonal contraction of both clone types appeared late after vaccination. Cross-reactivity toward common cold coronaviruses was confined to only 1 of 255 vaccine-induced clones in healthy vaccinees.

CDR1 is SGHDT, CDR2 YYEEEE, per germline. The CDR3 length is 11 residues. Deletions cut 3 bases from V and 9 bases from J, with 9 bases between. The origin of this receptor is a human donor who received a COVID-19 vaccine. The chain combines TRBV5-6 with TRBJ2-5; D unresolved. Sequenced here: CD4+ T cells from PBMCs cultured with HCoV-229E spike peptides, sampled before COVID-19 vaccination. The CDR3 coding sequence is TGTGCCAGCAGCTCGGGCTCGGCCCAGTACTTC. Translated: CASSSGSAQYF. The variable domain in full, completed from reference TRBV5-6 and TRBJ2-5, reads DAGVTQSPTHLIKTRGQQVTLRCSPKSGHDTVSWYQQALGQGPQFIFQYYEEEERQRGNFPDRFSGHQFPNYSSELNVNALLLGDSALYLCASSSGSAQYFGPGTRLLVL.